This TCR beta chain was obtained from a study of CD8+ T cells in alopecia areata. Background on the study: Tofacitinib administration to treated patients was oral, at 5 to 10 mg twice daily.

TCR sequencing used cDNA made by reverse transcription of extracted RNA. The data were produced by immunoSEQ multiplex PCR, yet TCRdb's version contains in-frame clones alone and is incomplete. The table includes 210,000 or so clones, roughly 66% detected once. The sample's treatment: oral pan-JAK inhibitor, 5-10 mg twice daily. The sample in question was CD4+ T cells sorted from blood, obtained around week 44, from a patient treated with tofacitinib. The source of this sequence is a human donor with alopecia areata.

This CDR3 reads CSVVTQGETELYF. In nucleotides, the CDR3 is TGCAGCGTTGTCACTCAGGGGGAAACGGAGTTGTACTTC. The V and J genes are TRBV29-1 and TRBJ2-4; 7 nucleotides line up with TRBD1. Germline V lookup: CDR1 SQVTM, CDR2 ANQGSEA. V shed 4 bases, J shed 15 bases, and the junction held 15 bases outside the gene matches. This CDR3 contains 13 residues.